This TCR beta chain was retrieved from a study of blood T cell repertoires in COVID-19. Study overall: From T cells, B-cell-depleted T cells, or PBMCs came the material, which was cDNA or gDNA.

Authors' processing steps: Estimation of nucleated cell counts was performed using reference gene primer amplification. TCRdb keeps only in-frame clones here, not all; method: immunoSEQ multiplex PCR. V, J and clone size derive from that table, while D and trimming were established from the DNA sequence. The table has over 85,000 clones, approximately 82% seen once. Sequencing used peripheral blood. The source is a woman aged 70 to 79 with acute or convalescent COVID-19.

The CDR3 region has the DNA TGTGCCAGCAGCCCTGCCAGGGGGAAGGGGAGTATGAACACTGAAGCTTTCTTT. Amino acids: CASSPARGKGSMNTEAFF. The chain is built from TRBV3-1 (or the pseudogene TRBV3-2) and TRBJ1-1; 7 bases are shared with TRBD1. V lost 4 bases and J lost 0; bases outside the gene matches: 14. CDR1 and CDR2 from the germline V gene are LGHDT and YNNKEL (reference sequence). CDR3 length equals 18 residues.